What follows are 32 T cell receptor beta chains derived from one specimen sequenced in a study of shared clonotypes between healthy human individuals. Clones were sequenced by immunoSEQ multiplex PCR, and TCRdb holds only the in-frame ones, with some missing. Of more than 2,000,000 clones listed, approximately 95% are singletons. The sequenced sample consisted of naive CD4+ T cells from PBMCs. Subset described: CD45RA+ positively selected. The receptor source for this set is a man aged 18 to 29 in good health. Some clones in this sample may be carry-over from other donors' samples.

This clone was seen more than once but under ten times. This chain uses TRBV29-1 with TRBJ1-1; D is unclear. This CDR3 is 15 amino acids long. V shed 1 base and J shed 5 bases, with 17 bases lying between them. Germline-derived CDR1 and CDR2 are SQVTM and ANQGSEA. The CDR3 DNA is TGCAGCGTTGAAGCTGGTTACACCTTGGGGACTGAAGCTTTCTTT. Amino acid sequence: CSVEAGYTLGTEAFF.

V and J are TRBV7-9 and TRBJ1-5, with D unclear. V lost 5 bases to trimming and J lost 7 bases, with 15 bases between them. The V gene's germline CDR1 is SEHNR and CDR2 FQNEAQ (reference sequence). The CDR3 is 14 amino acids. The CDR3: CASSPTQVGQPQHF. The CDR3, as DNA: TGTGCCAGCAGCCCAACCCAGGTAGGGCAGCCCCAGCATTTT.

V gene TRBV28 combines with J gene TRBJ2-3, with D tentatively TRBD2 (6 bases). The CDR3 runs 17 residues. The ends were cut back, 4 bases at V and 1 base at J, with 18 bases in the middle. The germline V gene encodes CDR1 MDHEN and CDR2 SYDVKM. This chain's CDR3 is CASSSPYTSRGTDTQYF. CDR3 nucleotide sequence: TGTGCCAGCAGTTCCCCCTATACTAGCCGTGGCACAGATACGCAGTATTTT. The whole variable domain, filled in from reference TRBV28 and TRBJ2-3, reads DVKVTQSSRYLVKRTGEKVFLECVQDMDHENMFWYRQDPGLGLRLIYFSYDVKMKEKGDIPEGYSVSREKKERFSLILESASTNQTSMYLCASSSPYTSRGTDTQYFGPGTRLTVL.

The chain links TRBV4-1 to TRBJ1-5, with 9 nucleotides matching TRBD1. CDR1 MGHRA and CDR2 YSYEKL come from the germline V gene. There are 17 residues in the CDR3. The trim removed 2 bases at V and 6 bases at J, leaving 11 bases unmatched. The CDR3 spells CASSQPGTGLPGQPQHF. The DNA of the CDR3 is TGCGCCAGCAGCCAACCCGGGACAGGGTTGCCAGGTCAGCCCCAGCATTTT.

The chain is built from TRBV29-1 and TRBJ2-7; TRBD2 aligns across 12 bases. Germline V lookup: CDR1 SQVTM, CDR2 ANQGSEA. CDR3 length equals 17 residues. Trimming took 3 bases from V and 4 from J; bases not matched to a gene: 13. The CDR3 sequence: CSVEASGRAGGSYEQYF. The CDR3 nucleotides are TGCAGCGTTGAGGCTAGCGGGAGGGCCGGCGGTTCGTACGAGCAGTACTTC.

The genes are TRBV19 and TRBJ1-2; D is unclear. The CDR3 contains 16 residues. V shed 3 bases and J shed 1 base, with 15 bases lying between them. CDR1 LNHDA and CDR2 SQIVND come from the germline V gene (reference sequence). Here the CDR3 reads CASSIETGPYNYGYTF. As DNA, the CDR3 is TGTGCCAGTAGTATTGAAACCGGGCCTTATAACTATGGCTACACCTTC. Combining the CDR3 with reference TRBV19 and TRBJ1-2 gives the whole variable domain DGGITQSPKYLFRKEGQNVTLSCEQNLNHDAMYWYRQDPGQGLRLIYYSQIVNDFQKGDIAEGYSVSREKKESFPLTVTSAQKNPTAFYLCASSIETGPYNYGYTFGSGTRLTVV.

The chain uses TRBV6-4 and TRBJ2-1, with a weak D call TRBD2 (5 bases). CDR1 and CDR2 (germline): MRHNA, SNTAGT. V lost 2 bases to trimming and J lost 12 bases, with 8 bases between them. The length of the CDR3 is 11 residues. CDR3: CASSDGGRQFF. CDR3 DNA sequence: TGTGCCAGCAGTGACGGAGGCCGGCAGTTCTTC.

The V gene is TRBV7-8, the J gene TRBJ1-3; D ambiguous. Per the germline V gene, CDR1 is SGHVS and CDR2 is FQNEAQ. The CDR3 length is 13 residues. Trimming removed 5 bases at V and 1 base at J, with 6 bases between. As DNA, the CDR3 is TGTGCCAGCAGCCCCTATTCTGGAAACACCATATATTTT. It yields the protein CASSPYSGNTIYF.

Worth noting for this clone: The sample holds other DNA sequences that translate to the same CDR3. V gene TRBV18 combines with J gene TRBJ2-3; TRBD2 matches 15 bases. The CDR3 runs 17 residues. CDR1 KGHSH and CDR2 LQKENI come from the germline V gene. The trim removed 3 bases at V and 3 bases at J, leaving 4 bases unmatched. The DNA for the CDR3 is TGTGCCAGCTCACCGCCGGGACTAGCGGGAGGTACAGATACGCAGTATTTT. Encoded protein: CASSPPGLAGGTDTQYF. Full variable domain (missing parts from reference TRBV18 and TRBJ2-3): NAGVMQNPRHLVRRRGQEARLRCSPMKGHSHVYWYRQLPEEGLKFMVYLQKENIIDESGMPKERFSAEFPKEGPSILRIQQVVRGDSAAYFCASSPPGLAGGTDTQYFGPGTRLTVL.

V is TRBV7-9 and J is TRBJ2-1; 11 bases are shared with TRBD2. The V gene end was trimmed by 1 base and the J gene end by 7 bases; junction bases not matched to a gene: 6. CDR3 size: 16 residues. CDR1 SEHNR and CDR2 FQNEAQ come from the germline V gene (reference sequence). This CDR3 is CASSLDGGLAANEQFF. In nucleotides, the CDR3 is TGTGCCAGCAGCTTAGACGGGGGACTAGCGGCGAATGAGCAGTTCTTC.

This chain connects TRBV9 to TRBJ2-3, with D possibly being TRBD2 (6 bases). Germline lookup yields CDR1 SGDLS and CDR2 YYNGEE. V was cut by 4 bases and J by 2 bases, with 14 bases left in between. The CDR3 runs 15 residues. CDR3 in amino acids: CASSISGTDTDTQYF. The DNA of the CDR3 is TGTGCCAGCAGCATTTCCGGGACTGACACAGATACGCAGTATTTT.

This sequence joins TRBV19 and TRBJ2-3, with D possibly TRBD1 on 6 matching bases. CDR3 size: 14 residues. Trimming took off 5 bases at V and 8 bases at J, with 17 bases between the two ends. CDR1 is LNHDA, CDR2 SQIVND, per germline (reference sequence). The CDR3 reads CASSLRREQGTQYF. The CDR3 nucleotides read TGTGCCAGTAGTCTACGAAGGGAACAGGGTACGCAGTATTTT.

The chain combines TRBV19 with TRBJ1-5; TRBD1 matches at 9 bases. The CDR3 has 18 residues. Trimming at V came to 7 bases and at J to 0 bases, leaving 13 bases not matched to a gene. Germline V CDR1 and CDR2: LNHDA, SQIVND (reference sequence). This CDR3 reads CASKPTGTGWDSNQPQHF. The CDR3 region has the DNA TGTGCCAGTAAGCCGACCGGGACAGGGTGGGATAGCAATCAGCCCCAGCATTTT.

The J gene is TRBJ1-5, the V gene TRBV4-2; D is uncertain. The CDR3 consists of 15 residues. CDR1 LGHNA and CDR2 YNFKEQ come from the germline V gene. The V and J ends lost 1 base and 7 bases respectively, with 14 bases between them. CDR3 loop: CASSQVASGAQPQHF. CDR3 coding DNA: TGTGCCAGCAGCCAAGTTGCATCTGGCGCGCAGCCCCAGCATTTT.

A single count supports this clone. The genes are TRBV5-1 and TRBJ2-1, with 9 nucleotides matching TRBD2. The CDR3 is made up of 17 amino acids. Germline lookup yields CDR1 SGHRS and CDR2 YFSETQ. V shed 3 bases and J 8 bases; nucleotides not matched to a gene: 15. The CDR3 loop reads CASSSARLAEGGHEQFF. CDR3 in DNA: TGCGCCAGCAGCTCGGCCCGACTAGCGGAGGGGGGGCATGAGCAGTTCTTC.

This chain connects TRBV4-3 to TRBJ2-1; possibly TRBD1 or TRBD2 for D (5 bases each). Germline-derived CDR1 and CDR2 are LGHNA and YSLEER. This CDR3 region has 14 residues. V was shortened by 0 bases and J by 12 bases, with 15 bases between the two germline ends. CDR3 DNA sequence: TGCGCCAGCAGCCAAGATGGGACCCCTGCTCGGCAGTTCTTC. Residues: CASSQDGTPARQFF.

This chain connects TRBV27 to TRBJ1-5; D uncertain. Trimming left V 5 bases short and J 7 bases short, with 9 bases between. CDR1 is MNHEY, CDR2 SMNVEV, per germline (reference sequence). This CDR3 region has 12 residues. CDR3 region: CASSNRGQPQHF. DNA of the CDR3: TGTGCCAGCAGTAATAGAGGGCAGCCCCAGCATTTT.

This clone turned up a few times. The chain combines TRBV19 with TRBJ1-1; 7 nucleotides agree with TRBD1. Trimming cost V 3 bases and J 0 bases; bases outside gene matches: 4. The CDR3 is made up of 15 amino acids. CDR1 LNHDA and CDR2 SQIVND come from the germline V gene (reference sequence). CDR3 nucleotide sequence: TGTGCCAGTAGTATCTGGGGACAGATGAACACTGAAGCTTTCTTT. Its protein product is CASSIWGQMNTEAFF.

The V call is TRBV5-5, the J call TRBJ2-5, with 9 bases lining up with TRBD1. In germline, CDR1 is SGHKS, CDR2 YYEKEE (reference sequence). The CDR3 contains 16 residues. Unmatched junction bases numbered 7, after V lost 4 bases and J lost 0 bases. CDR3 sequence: CASSQGQGRDQETQYF. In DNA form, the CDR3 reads TGTGCCAGCAGCCAGGGACAGGGTAGGGACCAAGAGACCCAGTACTTC.

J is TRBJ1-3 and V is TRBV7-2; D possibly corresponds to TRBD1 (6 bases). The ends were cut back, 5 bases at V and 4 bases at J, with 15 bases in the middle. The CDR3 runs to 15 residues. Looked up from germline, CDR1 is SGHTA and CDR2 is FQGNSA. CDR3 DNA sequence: TGTGCCAGCAGCCGCCCCAGGGGAGGAGGAAACACCATATATTTT. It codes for CASSRPRGGGNTIYF.

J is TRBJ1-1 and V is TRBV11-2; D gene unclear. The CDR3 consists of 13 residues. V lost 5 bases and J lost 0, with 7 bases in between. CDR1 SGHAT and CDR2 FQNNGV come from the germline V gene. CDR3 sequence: CASSQNLNTEAFF. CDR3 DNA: TGTGCCAGCAGCCAGAATTTGAACACTGAAGCTTTCTTT.

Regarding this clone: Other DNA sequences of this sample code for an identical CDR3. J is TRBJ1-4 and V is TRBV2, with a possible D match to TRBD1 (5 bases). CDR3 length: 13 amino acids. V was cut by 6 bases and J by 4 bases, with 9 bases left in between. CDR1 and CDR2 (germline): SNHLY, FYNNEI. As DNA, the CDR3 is TGTGCCAGCAGGAGGGGTTTTAATGAAAAACTGTTTTTT. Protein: CASRRGFNEKLFF.

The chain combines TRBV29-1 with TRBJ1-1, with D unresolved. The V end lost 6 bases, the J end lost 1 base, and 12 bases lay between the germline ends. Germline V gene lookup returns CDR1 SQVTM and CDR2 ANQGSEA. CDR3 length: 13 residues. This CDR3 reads CSVVTVSNTEAFF. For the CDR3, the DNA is TGCAGCGTAGTGACCGTGTCGAACACTGAAGCTTTCTTT.

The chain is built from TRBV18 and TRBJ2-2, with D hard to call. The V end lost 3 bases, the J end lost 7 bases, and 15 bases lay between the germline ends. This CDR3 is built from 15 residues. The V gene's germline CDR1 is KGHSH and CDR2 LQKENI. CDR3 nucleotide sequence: TGTGCCAGCTCACCCCTCGTCCCTGAAATCGGGGAGCTGTTTTTT. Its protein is CASSPLVPEIGELFF.

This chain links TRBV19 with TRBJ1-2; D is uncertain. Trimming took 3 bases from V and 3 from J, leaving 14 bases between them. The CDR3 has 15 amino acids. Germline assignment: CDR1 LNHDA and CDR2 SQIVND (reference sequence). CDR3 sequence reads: CASSIQRGTYYGYTF. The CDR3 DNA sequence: TGTGCCAGTAGTATCCAGCGTGGAACTTACTATGGCTACACCTTC.

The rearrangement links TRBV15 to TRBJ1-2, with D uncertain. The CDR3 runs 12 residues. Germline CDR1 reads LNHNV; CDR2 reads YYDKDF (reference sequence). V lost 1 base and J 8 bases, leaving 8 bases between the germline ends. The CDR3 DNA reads TGTGCCACCAGCAGAGCTCTGGGAGGCTACACCTTC. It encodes CATSRALGGYTF.

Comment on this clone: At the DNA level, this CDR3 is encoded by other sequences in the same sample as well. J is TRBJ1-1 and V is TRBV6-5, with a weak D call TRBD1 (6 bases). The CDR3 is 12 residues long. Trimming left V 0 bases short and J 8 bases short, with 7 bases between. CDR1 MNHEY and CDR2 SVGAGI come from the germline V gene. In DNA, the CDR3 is TGTGCCAGCAGTTACTCTAGGGGGGAAGCTTTCTTT. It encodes CASSYSRGEAFF.

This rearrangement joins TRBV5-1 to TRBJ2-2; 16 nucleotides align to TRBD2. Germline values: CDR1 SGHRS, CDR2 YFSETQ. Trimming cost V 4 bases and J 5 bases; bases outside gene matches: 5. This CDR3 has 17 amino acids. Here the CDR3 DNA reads TGCGCCAGCAGCAAAACGGGACTAGCGGGAGGGACCGGGGAGCTGTTTTTT. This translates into CASSKTGLAGGTGELFF.

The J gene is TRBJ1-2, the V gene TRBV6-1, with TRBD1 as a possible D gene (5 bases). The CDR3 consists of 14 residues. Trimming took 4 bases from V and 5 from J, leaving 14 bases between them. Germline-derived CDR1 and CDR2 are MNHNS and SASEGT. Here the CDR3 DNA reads TGTGCCAGCAGTGTGGGAGGGGAACGTTATGGCTACACCTTC. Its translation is CASSVGGERYGYTF.

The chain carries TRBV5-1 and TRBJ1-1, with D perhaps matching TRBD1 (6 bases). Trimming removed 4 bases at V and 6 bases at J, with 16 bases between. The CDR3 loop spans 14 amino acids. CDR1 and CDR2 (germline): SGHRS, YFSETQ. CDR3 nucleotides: TGCGCCAGCAGCCCCGGCCGCAGGGGCCCTGAAGCTTTCTTT. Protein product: CASSPGRRGPEAFF.

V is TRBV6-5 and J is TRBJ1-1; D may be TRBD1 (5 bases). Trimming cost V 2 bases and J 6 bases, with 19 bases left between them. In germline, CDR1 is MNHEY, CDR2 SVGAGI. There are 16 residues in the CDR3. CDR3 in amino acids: CASSYAHRGGRSEAFF. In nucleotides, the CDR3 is TGTGCCAGCAGTTACGCCCACCGGGGGGGGAGGTCTGAAGCTTTCTTT.

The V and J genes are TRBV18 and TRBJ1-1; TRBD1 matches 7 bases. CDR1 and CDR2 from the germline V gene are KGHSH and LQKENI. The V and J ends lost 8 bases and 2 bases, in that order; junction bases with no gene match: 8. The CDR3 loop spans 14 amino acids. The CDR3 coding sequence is TGTGCCAGCACCCAACAGGGGATTAACACTGAAGCTTTCTTT. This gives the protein CASTQQGINTEAFF. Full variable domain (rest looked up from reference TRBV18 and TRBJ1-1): NAGVMQNPRHLVRRRGQEARLRCSPMKGHSHVYWYRQLPEEGLKFMVYLQKENIIDESGMPKERFSAEFPKEGPSILRIQQVVRGDSAAYFCASTQQGINTEAFFGQGTRLTVV.